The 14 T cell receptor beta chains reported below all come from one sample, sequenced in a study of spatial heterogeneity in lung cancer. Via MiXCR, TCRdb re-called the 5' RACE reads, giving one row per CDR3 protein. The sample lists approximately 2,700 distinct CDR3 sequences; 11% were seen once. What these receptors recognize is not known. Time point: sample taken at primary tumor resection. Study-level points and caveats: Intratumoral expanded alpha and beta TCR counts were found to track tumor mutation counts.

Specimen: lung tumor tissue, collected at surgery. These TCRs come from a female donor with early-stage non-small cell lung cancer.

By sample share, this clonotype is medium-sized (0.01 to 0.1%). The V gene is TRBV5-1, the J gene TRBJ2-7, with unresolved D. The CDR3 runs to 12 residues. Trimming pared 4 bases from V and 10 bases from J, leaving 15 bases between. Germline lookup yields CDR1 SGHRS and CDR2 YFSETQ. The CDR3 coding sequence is TGCGCCAGCAGCGAGATAGAGGCATCTCAGTACGTC. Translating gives CASSEIEASQYV.

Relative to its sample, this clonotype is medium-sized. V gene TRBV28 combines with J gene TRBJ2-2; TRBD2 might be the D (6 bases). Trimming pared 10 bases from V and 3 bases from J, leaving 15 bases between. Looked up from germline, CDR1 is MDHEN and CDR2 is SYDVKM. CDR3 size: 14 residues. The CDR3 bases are TGTGCCACCCGGACTACTACGCACACCGGGGAGCTGTTTTTT. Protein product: CATRTTTHTGELFF.

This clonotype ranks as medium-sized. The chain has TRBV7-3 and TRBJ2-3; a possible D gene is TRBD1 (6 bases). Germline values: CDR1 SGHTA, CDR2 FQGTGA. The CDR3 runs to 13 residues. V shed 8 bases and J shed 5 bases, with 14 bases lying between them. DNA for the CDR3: TGTGCCAGCCGACTGGGGGCTAAAGATACGCAGTATTTT. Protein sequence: CASRLGAKDTQYF.

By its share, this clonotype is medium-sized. The CDR3 DNA follows: TGCGCCAGCAGCTTGTTAGACCCCTCCTACGAGCAGTACTTC. This translates into CASSLLDPSYEQYF. V is TRBV5-1 and J is TRBJ2-7; D call uncertain. This CDR3 comprises 14 residues. Germline CDR1 reads SGHRS; CDR2 reads YFSETQ. V was clipped by 1 base and J by 0 bases, with 8 bases between them.

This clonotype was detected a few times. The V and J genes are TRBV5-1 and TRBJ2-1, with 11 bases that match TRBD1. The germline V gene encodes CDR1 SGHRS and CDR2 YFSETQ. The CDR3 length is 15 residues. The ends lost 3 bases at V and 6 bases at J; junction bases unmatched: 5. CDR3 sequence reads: CASSSPGTGGNEQFF. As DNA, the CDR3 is TGCGCCAGCAGCTCCCCTGGGACAGGGGGCAATGAGCAGTTCTTC.

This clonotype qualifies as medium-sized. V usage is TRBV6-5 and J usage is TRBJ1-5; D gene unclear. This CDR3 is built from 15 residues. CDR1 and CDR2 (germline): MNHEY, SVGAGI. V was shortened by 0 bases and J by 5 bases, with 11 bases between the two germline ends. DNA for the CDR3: TGTGCCAGCAGTTACTCGGCCGGGTCGGATCAGCCCCAGCATTTT. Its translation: CASSYSAGSDQPQHF.

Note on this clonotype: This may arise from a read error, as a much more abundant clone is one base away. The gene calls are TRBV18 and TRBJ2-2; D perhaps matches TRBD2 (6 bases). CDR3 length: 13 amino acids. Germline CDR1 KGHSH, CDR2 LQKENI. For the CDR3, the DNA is TGTGCCAGCTCACCAGCGGGGATCGGGGCGCTGTTTTTT. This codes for CASSPAGIGALFF.

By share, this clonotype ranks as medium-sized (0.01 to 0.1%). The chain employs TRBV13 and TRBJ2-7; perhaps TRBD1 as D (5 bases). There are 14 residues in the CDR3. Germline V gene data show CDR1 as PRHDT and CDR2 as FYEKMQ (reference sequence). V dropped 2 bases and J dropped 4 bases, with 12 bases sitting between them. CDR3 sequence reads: CASSLRGSRYEQYF. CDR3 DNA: TGTGCCAGCAGCTTAAGGGGTAGCAGATACGAGCAGTACTTC.

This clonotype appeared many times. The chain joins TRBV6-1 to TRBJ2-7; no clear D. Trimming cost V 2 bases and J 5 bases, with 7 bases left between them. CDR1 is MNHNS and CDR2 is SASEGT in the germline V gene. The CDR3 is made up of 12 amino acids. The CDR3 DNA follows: TGTGCCAGCAGTGAAATCCGTGACGAGCAGTACGTC. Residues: CASSEIRDEQYV.

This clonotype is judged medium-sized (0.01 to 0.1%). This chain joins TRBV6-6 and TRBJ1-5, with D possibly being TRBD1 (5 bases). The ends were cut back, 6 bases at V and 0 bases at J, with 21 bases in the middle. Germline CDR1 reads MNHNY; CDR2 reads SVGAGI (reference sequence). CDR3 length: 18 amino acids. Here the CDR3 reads CASSAGQTSGYSNQPQHF. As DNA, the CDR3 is TGTGCCAGCAGCGCCGGACAAACTAGCGGATATAGCAATCAGCCCCAGCATTTT.

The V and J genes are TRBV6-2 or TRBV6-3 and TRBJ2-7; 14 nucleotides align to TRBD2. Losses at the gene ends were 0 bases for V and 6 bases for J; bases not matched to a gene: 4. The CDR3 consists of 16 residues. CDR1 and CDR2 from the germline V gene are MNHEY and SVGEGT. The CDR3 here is CASSYSRLAGGPEQYF. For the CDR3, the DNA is TGTGCCAGCAGTTACTCGAGACTAGCGGGAGGGCCCGAGCAGTACTTC.

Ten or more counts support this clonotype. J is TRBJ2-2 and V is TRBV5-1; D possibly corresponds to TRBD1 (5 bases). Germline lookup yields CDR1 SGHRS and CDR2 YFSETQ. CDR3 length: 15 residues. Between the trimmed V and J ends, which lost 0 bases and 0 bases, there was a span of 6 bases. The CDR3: CASSLVGANTGELFF. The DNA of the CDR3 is TGCGCCAGCAGCTTGGTAGGGGCGAACACCGGGGAGCTGTTTTTT.

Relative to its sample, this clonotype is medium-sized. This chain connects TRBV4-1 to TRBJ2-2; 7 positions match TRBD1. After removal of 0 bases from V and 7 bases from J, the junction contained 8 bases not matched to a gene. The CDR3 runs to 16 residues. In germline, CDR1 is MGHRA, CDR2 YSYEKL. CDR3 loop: CASSQDRRQGFGELFF. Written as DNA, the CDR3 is TGCGCCAGCAGCCAAGATCGGCGACAGGGTTTCGGGGAGCTGTTTTTT.

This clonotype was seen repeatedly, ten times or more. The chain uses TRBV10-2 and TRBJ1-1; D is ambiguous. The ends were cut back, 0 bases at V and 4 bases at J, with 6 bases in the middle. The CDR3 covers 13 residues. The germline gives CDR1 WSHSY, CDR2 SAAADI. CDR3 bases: TGCGCCAGCAGTGAGTCACACCGCACTGAAGCTTTCTTT. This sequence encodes CASSESHRTEAFF.